This T cell receptor (beta chain) was recovered during a study of vaccination effects on CD4 cells after COVID-19. ViraFEST expansion of antigen-specific CD4+ T cells with viral peptide pools preceded sequencing. Isolating CD4+ T cells followed less than 12 days of culture. Previously uninfected by SARS-CoV-2, the vaccine recipients also showed negative nucleocapsid antibodies. CDR3 length: 16 amino acids. The ends were cut back, 3 bases at V and 1 base at J, with 10 bases in the middle. From germline, CDR1 is LNHDA and CDR2 SQIVND (reference sequence). Profiling relied on immunoSEQ multiplex PCR, and the TCRdb table lists in-frame clones only, not all of them. The top ten hold around 16% of the sample, which has about 55,000 clones, around 68% seen once. Note on this clone: Its cognate antigen is unknown.

The sequence was collected from a human donor who received a COVID-19 vaccine. The sequences come from CD4+ T cells from PBMCs cultured with SARS-CoV-2 spike peptides, collected before COVID-19 vaccination. The J gene is TRBJ2-6, the V gene TRBV19; D is possibly TRBD1 or TRBD2 (6 bases each). CDR3 nucleotide sequence: TGTGCCAGTAGTATGCAGGGGACTTCTGGGGCCAACGTCCTGACTTTC. It yields the protein CASSMQGTSGANVLTF.